One sample yielded the 20 T cell receptor beta chains listed below, sequenced in a study of read filtering for tumor transcriptome and immune sequencing. The library was built from roughly 400 ng RNA with molecular barcoded adaptors for alpha/delta and beta/gamma chains. TCRdb recomputed calls from the reads with MiXCR, one row per CDR3 protein. The sample carries tens of thousands of distinct CDR3 sequences, roughly 18% recorded once. The sequenced material came from a population of CD138-negative cells sorted from bone marrow. These receptors came from a donor at least 40 years old with multiple myeloma.

This sequence joins TRBV29-1 and TRBJ1-3; D not resolved. The germline V gene has CDR1 SQVTM and CDR2 ANQGSEA. Between the trimmed V and J ends, which lost 7 bases and 0 bases, there was a span of 13 bases. The CDR3 consists of 14 residues. CDR3 region: CSADDTRSGNTIYF. For the CDR3, the DNA is TGCAGCGCCGACGACACGCGCTCTGGAAACACCATATATTTT.

This clonotype occurred many times. The genes are TRBV11-2 and TRBJ2-3; no clear D gene. Looked up from germline, CDR1 is SGHAT and CDR2 is FQNNGV. This CDR3 region has 16 residues. Trimming left V 1 base short and J 5 bases short, with 16 bases between. This CDR3 reads CASSLVGSIGVDTQYF. The CDR3 DNA sequence: TGTGCCAGCAGCTTAGTAGGATCTATTGGGGTAGATACGCAGTATTTT.

This clonotype showed up many times. The CDR3 sequence: CASSVTRNSGRRETQYF. Here the CDR3 DNA reads TGTGCCAGCAGCGTTACAAGGAATAGCGGGAGGAGGGAGACCCAGTACTTC. V gene TRBV7-9 combines with J gene TRBJ2-5; 10 nucleotides line up with TRBD2. The CDR3 contains 17 residues. J was trimmed by 5 bases and V by 5 bases; bases with no gene match: 14. Germline CDR1 SEHNR, CDR2 FQNEAQ (reference sequence).

This clonotype has only a few counts. The chain has TRBV18 and TRBJ2-7; 7 bases map to TRBD2. V lost 6 bases and J lost 6; bases outside the gene matches: 11. There are 14 residues in the CDR3. CDR1 and CDR2 from the germline V gene are KGHSH and LQKENI. The CDR3 here is CASSSQRDGLEQYF. DNA of the CDR3: TGTGCCAGCTCCTCTCAGCGGGACGGCCTCGAGCAGTACTTC.

This clonotype has at least ten counts. The J gene is TRBJ2-2, the V gene TRBV12-3 or TRBV12-4, with D hard to call. This CDR3 is 14 amino acids long. V lost 6 bases, J lost 4 bases, and 12 bases lay in between. The CDR3 is CASRGQVGTGELFF. For the CDR3, the DNA is TGTGCCAGCAGGGGCCAGGTCGGCACCGGGGAGCTGTTTTTT.

Ten or more counts support this clonotype. The chain carries TRBV2 and TRBJ1-1, with 7 bases fitting TRBD1. Germline V lookup: CDR1 SNHLY, CDR2 FYNNEI. V lost 7 bases to trimming and J lost 4 bases; unmatched junction nucleotides: 12. This CDR3 spans 15 amino acids. CDR3 DNA: TGTGCCAGCACCGCCAGACAGGGAGGTATCACTGAAGCTTTCTTT. Translation: CASTARQGGITEAFF.

This clonotype counts as medium-sized. The chain has TRBV7-2 and TRBJ2-1, with TRBD2 matching 7 bases. This CDR3 comprises 15 residues. J lost 7 bases, V lost 2 bases, and 8 bases had no gene match. The V gene's germline CDR1 is SGHTA and CDR2 FQGNSA. CDR3 sequence reads: CASSLRVGRVNEQFF. The CDR3 nucleotides read TGTGCCAGCAGCTTACGAGTAGGGAGGGTAAATGAGCAGTTCTTC. Filled out from reference TRBV7-2 and TRBJ2-1, the complete variable domain reads GAGVSQSPSNKVTEKGKDVELRCDPISGHTALYWYRQSLGQGLEFLIYFQGNSAPDKSGLPSDRFSAERTGGSVSTLTIQRTQQEDSAVYLCASSLRVGRVNEQFFGPGTRLTVL.

This clonotype was seen many times. The CDR3 here is CASTKRTLNTEAFF. Written as DNA, the CDR3 is TGTGCCAGTACCAAACGGACCCTGAACACTGAAGCTTTCTTT. This chain links TRBV19 with TRBJ1-1; D is unresolved. With 7 bases removed from V and 0 bases from J, the gap between germline ends came to 12 bases. Per germline, CDR1 LNHDA and CDR2 SQIVND (reference sequence). The CDR3 is 14 residues long.

This clonotype was seen many times. The chain combines TRBV29-1 with TRBJ2-3; TRBD2 might be the D (6 bases). Deletions cut 2 bases from V and 2 bases from J, with 14 bases between. CDR3 length equals 15 residues. The germline CDR1 and CDR2 sequences are SQVTM and ANQGSEA. CDR3 region: CSVERRLANTDTQYF. In DNA, the CDR3 is TGCAGCGTTGAAAGGCGGCTAGCGAACACAGATACGCAGTATTTT.

Points on this clonotype: A much larger clone differs from this one at a single base, so this may be a read error. The chain joins TRBV27 to TRBJ1-1; 10 nucleotides match TRBD1. The CDR3 consists of 15 residues. Germline V gene lookup returns CDR1 MNHEY and CDR2 SMNVEV (reference sequence). CDR3 DNA sequence: TGTGCCAGCAGTAAGAACCGGGACAGGGGCACTGAAGCTCTCTTT. Its protein is CASSKNRDRGTEALF.

The sample holds many counts of this clonotype. The chain couples TRBV7-6 to TRBJ2-3; D is undetermined. There are 11 residues in the CDR3. The germline gives CDR1 SGHVS, CDR2 FNYEAQ. V was cut by 5 bases and J by 5 bases, with 5 bases left in between. The CDR3 nucleotides read TGTGCCAGCAGCGCTGGAGATACGCAGTATTTT. It specifies CASSAGDTQYF.

This clonotype was observed many times. The chain is built from TRBV6-2 or TRBV6-3 and TRBJ2-1; D perhaps matches TRBD2 (6 bases). V shed 6 bases and J shed 9 bases, with 12 bases lying between them. The CDR3 covers 12 residues. Germline CDR1 and CDR2: MNHEY and SVGEGT. In DNA form, the CDR3 reads TGTGCCAGCAGCCAACTAGCTGCTGAGCAGTTCTTC. It translates to CASSQLAAEQFF.

The chain joins TRBV12-3 or TRBV12-4 to TRBJ2-1; 10 nucleotides align to TRBD2. There are 14 residues in the CDR3. V was pared by 3 bases and J by 9 bases, with 5 bases of the junction left unmatched. Written as DNA, the CDR3 is TGTGCCAGCAGTTTCCAACTAGCGGGAAGTGAGCAGTTCTTC. Encoded protein: CASSFQLAGSEQFF.

This clonotype turned up a few times. This chain links TRBV5-4 with TRBJ2-3; D could derive from TRBD1 or TRBD2 (5 bases each). The CDR3 is 18 residues long. Germline V gene sequence: CDR1 SGHNT, CDR2 YYREEE (reference sequence). Trimming cost V 0 bases and J 5 bases, with 22 bases left between them. The CDR3 nucleotides read TGTGCCAGCAGCTTGGGGCTGCCAGGAGCTGGGGCGGGAGATACGCAGTATTTT. Translation gives CASSLGLPGAGAGDTQYF.

This clonotype was seen ten or more times. The chain combines TRBV6-6 with TRBJ2-4, with D tentatively TRBD2 (6 bases). This CDR3 region has 18 residues. Deletions cut 7 bases from V and 1 base from J, with 23 bases between. Germline lookup yields CDR1 MNHNY and CDR2 SVGAGI (reference sequence). The CDR3 loop is CASILRPAGLLAKNIQYF. The CDR3 DNA reads as TGTGCCAGCATCCTCCGGCCCGCGGGACTTTTGGCCAAAAACATTCAGTACTTC.

This clonotype was observed many times. The chain couples TRBV5-1 to TRBJ2-5; 10 nucleotides line up with TRBD2. The CDR3 is made up of 15 amino acids. V was clipped by 4 bases and J by 5 bases; unmatched bases: 8. Germline V lookup: CDR1 SGHRS, CDR2 YFSETQ. CDR3 protein: CASSPIGTSVETQYF. CDR3 coding DNA: TGCGCCAGCAGCCCAATCGGGACTAGCGTTGAGACCCAGTACTTC.

For this clonotype: Mismatch with germline at one junction end may stem from a read error. The chain is built from TRBV15 and TRBJ2-3, with D possibly matching TRBD2 (6 bases). Germline CDR1 is LNHNV and CDR2 is YYDKDF (reference sequence). The CDR3 has 18 residues. CDR3 coding DNA: TGTGTCACCAGCAGGAAGCGGGCCGGAGGTGGTAGCGCAGATACTCAGTATTTT. Protein product: CVTSRKRAGGGSADTQYF.

This clonotype was seen repeatedly, ten times or more. The chain uses TRBV14 and TRBJ1-5; the D is unclear. The germline gives CDR1 SGHDN, CDR2 FVKESK. Trimming pared 1 base from V and 7 bases from J, leaving 5 bases between. The CDR3 length is 12 residues. The CDR3 reads CASSQGAQPQHF. The DNA for the CDR3 is TGTGCCAGCAGCCAAGGGGCCCAGCCCCAGCATTTT.

This clonotype was detected once. The chain has TRBV5-1 and TRBJ2-7, with TRBD2 identical over 15 bases. This CDR3 contains 16 residues. Germline trimming cut 4 bases from V and 5 bases from J; bases unmatched to any gene: 7. Germline V gene sequence: CDR1 SGHRS, CDR2 YFSETQ. The CDR3 DNA follows: TGCGCCAGCAGCCTCGGACTAGCGGGAGGGCACCACGAGCAGTACTTC. Residues: CASSLGLAGGHHEQYF.

This clonotype occurred many times. V is TRBV12-5 and J is TRBJ1-1; D gene ambiguous. Germline assignment: CDR1 LGHNT and CDR2 FRNRAP. Trimming cost V 3 bases and J 2 bases, with 1 base left between them. CDR3 length: 11 residues. For the CDR3, the DNA is TGTGCTAGTGGTTTCAACACTGAAGCTTTCTTT. Protein product: CASGFNTEAFF.